This T cell receptor beta chain was found in a study of Ad26.COV2.S vaccination and SARS-CoV-2 variants. V was pared by 4 bases and J by 5 bases, with 14 bases between. This CDR3 is built from 14 residues. CDR1 is SGHTA and CDR2 is FQGNSA in the germline V gene. Profiled with immunoSEQ multiplex PCR; TCRdb holds only in-frame clones, not every one. The sample contains hundreds of thousands of clones, about 89% of which appear only once. Noted treatment: roughly 18 received Ad26.COV2.S at low or high dose, single or two shots; several received placebo; per-sample allocation not given. It was on day 63 after the first vaccine or placebo injection that samples were taken.

The V gene is TRBV7-2, the J gene TRBJ1-1, with a possible D match to TRBD1 (6 bases). This receptor was identified in a person between 18 and 59 years old who received the Ad26.COV2.S COVID-19 vaccine or a placebo. The source was peripheral blood, collected in a trial of Ad26.COV2.S vaccine versus placebo. CDR3 coding DNA: TGTGCCAGCAGCTCCCCGGACAGAAGGACTGAAGCTTTCTTT. It yields the protein CASSSPDRRTEAFF.